The T cell receptor beta chain described here comes from a study of cytomegalovirus exposure and HLA in healthy donors. Study-wide background: A data release that came early held 75 million to 85 million unique TCRs from HLA-typed donors.

Study results and limitations: The study labeled 150 to 200 TCR beta chains cytomegalovirus-associated. Rare TCR sequences dominated, though some public TCRs recurred in many donors.

Though probably carrying unrecorded immune exposures, donors were nominally healthy at sampling. PCR was performed using 60 Vbeta and 13 Jbeta primers. Data came from immunoSEQ multiplex PCR; TCRdb stores just in-frame clones and leaves some out. The sample records about 100,000 clones, approximately 79% being singletons. As for this clone: The target antigen is unknown.

The clonotype originates from a man between 18 and 29 years old in good health and CMV-seronegative. The sequencing input was PBMCs.

The chain's CDR3 is CASSPGVFSYNEQFF. Here the CDR3 DNA reads TGTGCCAGCAGCCCCGGGGTATTTTCCTACAATGAGCAGTTCTTC. The rearrangement uses TRBV9 and TRBJ2-1; a possible D gene is TRBD2 (5 bases). CDR1 and CDR2 (germline): SGDLS, YYNGEE. The CDR3 is made up of 15 amino acids. V lost 4 bases, J lost 1 base, and 12 bases lay in between.